The text below deals with one T cell receptor (beta chain). The antigen is unknown. This entry belongs to a study of Ad26.COV2.S vaccination and SARS-CoV-2 variants. Background on the study: Donor was one of the participants in the Ad26.COV2.S arm of the COV1001 trial.

Only in-frame clones appear in the TCRdb table, and some are missing; sequencing was by immunoSEQ multiplex PCR. The sample holds 350,000 to 500,000 clones, roughly 88% seen once. Regarding treatment: roughly 20 received Ad26.COV2.S at low or high dose, single or two shots; a few received placebo; per-sample allocation not given. Samples analyzed were those drawn on day 63 after the first vaccine or placebo injection. V was trimmed by 3 bases and J by 2 bases, leaving 8 bases between them. Looked up from germline, CDR1 is SGHTA and CDR2 is FQGTGA. This CDR3 has 15 amino acids. The study, taken as a whole, reports: Following vaccination, spike-specific CD8+ and CD4+ T cell responses reportedly exhibited substantial breadth. Analytic work on TCR breadth and depth might have understated the full extent of total T cell responses.

The genes are TRBV7-3 and TRBJ2-6; possible D gene TRBD1, 6 bases. Sequencing was performed on peripheral blood, taken in a trial of Ad26.COV2.S vaccine versus placebo. The receptor was isolated from a person aged 18-65 years who received the Ad26.COV2.S COVID-19 vaccine or a placebo. CDR3 DNA sequence: TGTGCCAGCAGCTTCACAGGGACTGGGGCCAACGTCCTGACTTTC. Its translation is CASSFTGTGANVLTF.